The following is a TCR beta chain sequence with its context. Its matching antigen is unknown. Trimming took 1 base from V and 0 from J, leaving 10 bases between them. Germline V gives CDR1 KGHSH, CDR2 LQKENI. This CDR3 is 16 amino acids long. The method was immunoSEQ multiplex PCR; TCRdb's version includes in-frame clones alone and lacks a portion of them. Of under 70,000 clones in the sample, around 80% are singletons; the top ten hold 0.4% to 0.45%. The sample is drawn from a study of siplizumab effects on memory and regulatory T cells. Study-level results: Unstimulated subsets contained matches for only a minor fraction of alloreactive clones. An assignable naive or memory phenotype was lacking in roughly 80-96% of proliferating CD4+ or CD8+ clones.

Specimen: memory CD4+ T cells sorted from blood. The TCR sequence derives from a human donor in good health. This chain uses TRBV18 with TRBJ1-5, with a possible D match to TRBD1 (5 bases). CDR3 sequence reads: CASSPRKGDSNQPQHF. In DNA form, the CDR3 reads TGTGCCAGCTCACCACGGAAAGGGGATAGCAATCAGCCCCAGCATTTT. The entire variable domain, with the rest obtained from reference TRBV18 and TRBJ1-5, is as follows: NAGVMQNPRHLVRRRGQEARLRCSPMKGHSHVYWYRQLPEEGLKFMVYLQKENIIDESGMPKERFSAEFPKEGPSILRIQQVVRGDSAAYFCASSPRKGDSNQPQHFGDGTRLSIL.